A single T cell receptor (beta chain) is shown here with its context. The data are from a study of blood T cell repertoires in COVID-19. Method: immunoSEQ multiplex PCR; TCRdb's copy keeps in-frame clones and lacks some. The sample has 250,000 or so clones, more than 80% seen once. Losses at the gene ends were 8 bases for V and 1 base for J; bases not matched to a gene: 7. This CDR3 region has 15 residues. Germline V gene data show CDR1 as SNHLY and CDR2 as FYNNEI. Either two negative PCRs, clearance, or symptom resolution qualified Cohort 3 donors as recovered. Sequencing input: PBMCs or T cells enriched from blood (not recorded which). J is TRBJ2-2 and V is TRBV2, with TRBD1 matching over 7 bases. The receptor comes from a man in his 60s who had recovered from COVID-19. CDR3 sequence (DNA): TGTGCCAGCTCTCCGACAGGGTTGAACACCGGGGAGCTGTTTTTT. This gives the protein CASSPTGLNTGELFF.